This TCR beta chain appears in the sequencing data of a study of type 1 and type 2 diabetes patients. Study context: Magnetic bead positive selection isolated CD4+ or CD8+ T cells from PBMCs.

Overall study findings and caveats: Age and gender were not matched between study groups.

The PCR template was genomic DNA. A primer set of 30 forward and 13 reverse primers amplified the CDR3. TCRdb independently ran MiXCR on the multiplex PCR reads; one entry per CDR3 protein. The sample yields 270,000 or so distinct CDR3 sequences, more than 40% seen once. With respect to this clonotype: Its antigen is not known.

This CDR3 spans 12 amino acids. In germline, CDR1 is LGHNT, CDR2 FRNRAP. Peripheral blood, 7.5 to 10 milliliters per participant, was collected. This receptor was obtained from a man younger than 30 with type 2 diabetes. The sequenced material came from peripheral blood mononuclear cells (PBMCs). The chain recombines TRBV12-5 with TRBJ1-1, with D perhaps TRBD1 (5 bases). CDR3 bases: TGTGCCAGCAGGAGGGGTAGTGCTGAAGCTTTCTTT. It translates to CASRRGSAEAFF.